This TCR beta chain is from a study of T cells after posttransplantation cyclophosphamide. General observations from the study: Recipient CMV seropositivity and CMV reactivation strongly tracked TRB clonality. Skin or GI-infiltrating T cells shared few TRB sequences with blood. Donor-recipient repertoire similarity was low at 1-2 months, rising over year one.

Germline V CDR1 and CDR2: LGHNA, YNFKEQ. The CDR3 length is 16 residues. The ends were cut back, 0 bases at V and 1 base at J, with 13 bases in the middle. This clone was counted once. Its antigen is not known. This table comes from immunoSEQ multiplex PCR, and its TCRdb copy is limited to in-frame clones, with some not included. Found here are more than 3,500 clones, about 75% of them singletons; the top ten hold about 22%. The chain carries TRBV4-2 and TRBJ2-7, with D perhaps matching TRBD1 (5 bases). The material sequenced was memory CD8+ T cells sorted from blood. The TCR was taken from a man between 50 and 59 years old. The CDR3 sequence: CASSQEGLVGSYEQYF. CDR3 in DNA: TGTGCCAGCAGCCAAGAGGGGCTAGTAGGGTCCTACGAGCAGTACTTC.